The rows below give T cell receptor beta chains drawn from one sample of a study of blood T cell repertoires in COVID-19. Method: immunoSEQ multiplex PCR; TCRdb's copy keeps in-frame clones and lacks some. The table has approximately 280,000 clones, approximately 86% seen once. The source material was peripheral blood. Receptors were obtained from a man younger than 30 with active or convalescent COVID-19. The CDR3 runs from the conserved cysteine through the conserved F or W. The D gene is left open where the match is weak. Not all rows give a size; the values are once, few, many and, for expanded clones, a class.

d_gene | j_gene | len | v_gene | abundance | CDR3aa | CDR3nt
TRBD1 | TRBJ1-6 | 17 | TRBV6-2/TRBV6-3 | . | CASSYDRVAFYNSPLHF | TGTGCCAGCAGTTACGACAGGGTGGCCTTCTATAATTCACCCCTCCACTTT
TRBD1 | TRBJ1-2 | 14 | TRBV18 | once | CASSSGQPVYGYTF | TGTGCCAGCTCATCGGGACAGCCTGTATATGGCTACACCTTC
TRBD2 | TRBJ2-2 | 16 | TRBV6-6 | . | CASSYPGGGTTGELFF | TGTGCCAGCAGTTACCCTGGGGGGGGGACCACCGGGGAGCTGTTTTTT
TRBD1 | TRBJ2-3 | 15 | TRBV5-1 | few | CASSPAGTGTDTQYF | TGCGCCAGCAGCCCTGCTGGGACAGGCACAGATACGCAGTATTTT
. | TRBJ2-1 | 14 | TRBV4-1 | . | CASSPPTGWNEQFF | TGCGCCAGCAGCCCCCCGACAGGATGGAATGAGCAGTTCTTC
TRBD1 | TRBJ1-2 | 14 | TRBV4-3 | once | CASSQMGTGRGYTF | TGCGCCAGCAGCCAGATGGGGACAGGGCGAGGCTACACCTTC
. | TRBJ1-2 | 13 | TRBV5-1 | . | CASSLGRNYGYTF | TGCGCCAGCAGCCTGGGGCGGAACTATGGCTACACCTTC
TRBD2 | TRBJ2-1 | 16 | TRBV4-2 | . | CASSQIDRGEDNEQFF | TGTGCCAGCAGCCAAATTGATCGGGGGGAGGACAATGAGCAGTTCTTC
TRBD1 | TRBJ1-2 | 15 | TRBV11-2 | . | CASSSYQQGNYGYTF | TGTGCCAGCAGCTCTTACCAACAGGGGAACTATGGCTACACCTTC
. | TRBJ2-3 | 14 | TRBV5-4 | . | CASSLASSTDTQYF | TGTGCCAGCAGCTTGGCCTCCAGTACAGATACGCAGTATTTT
TRBD1 | TRBJ2-2 | 17 | TRBV6-1 | . | CASSAEYRGPTTGELFF | TGTGCCAGCAGTGCCGAATACAGGGGGCCCACCACCGGGGAGCTGTTTTTT
TRBD1 | TRBJ2-7 | 18 | TRBV13 | . | CASSPTGTRPSGGYEQYF | TGTGCCAGCAGCCCCACTGGGACAAGGCCCTCAGGGGGCTACGAGCAGTACTTC
TRBD1 | TRBJ1-2 | 14 | TRBV5-8 | . | CASSSTGQKHGYTF | TGTGCCAGCAGCTCGACGGGACAGAAGCATGGCTACACCTTC
TRBD1 | TRBJ1-2 | 17 | TRBV27 | . | CASSLSMGTGGTYGYTF | TGTGCCAGCAGTTTATCGATGGGGACAGGGGGCACCTATGGCTACACCTTC
TRBD1 | TRBJ2-7 | 12 | TRBV11-1 | . | CASSTGQGTQYF | TGTGCCAGCAGCACCGGACAGGGGACGCAGTACTTC
. | TRBJ2-7 | 16 | TRBV6-5 | . | CASSYPPPGEDYEQYF | TGTGCCAGCAGTTACCCCCCCCCGGGGGAGGACTACGAGCAGTACTTC
. | TRBJ2-6 | 15 | TRBV4-1 | . | CASSRGQLGANVLTF | TGCGCCAGCAGCCGCGGACAGTTGGGGGCCAACGTCCTGACTTTC
TRBD2 | TRBJ2-7 | 14 | TRBV9 | . | CASSDTGGGNEQYF | TGTGCCAGCAGCGATACAGGCGGGGGAAACGAGCAGTACTTC
. | TRBJ1-3 | 17 | TRBV5-1 | . | CASSLVPLIYSGNTIYF | TGCGCCAGCAGCTTGGTTCCTTTAATATACTCTGGAAACACCATATATTTT
TRBD1 | TRBJ2-4 | 16 | TRBV3-1/TRBV3-2 | . | CASSHGTVLAKNIQYF | TGTGCCAGCAGCCACGGGACAGTCTTAGCCAAAAACATTCAGTACTTC
TRBD2 | TRBJ2-7 | 16 | TRBV4-1 | . | CASSQSKRGSSYEQYF | TGCGCCAGCAGCCAGAGTAAGCGGGGGAGCTCCTACGAGCAGTACTTC
. | TRBJ2-5 | 14 | TRBV5-4 | . | CASSSRGSQETQYF | TGTGCCAGCAGCTCAAGAGGATCCCAAGAGACCCAGTACTTC